This T cell receptor (beta chain) was identified during a study of human T cells and chemical hapten exposure (dated by TCRdb to the early 2020s). With regard to the full study: For sensitization, 2% DPC in acetone was applied to an approximately 2 cm by approximately 2 cm area of upper inner arm skin. Throughout the approximately 22-week study period, patients were also given weekly therapeutic DPC doses on the scalp. Patch testing was done on the upper back using Finn chambers containing 0.01% DPC, and results were scored after 6 days according to International Contact Dermatitis Research Group standards. Alopecia areata with under or over 50% scalp involvement, alopecia totalis and alopecia universalis were represented in the patient cohort, which was mostly female. Libraries were pooled for sequencing, and per-sample TCR yields varied mainly because of small differences in library volumes within the pool. This study followed changes in the peripheral blood TCR repertoire in vivo during primary and secondary sensitization of alopecia patients to the hapten diphenylcyclopropenone (DPC). Blood samples were taken from patients before sensitization (week 0) and then at 2, 6 and about 24 weeks after DPC sensitization. Roughly 30 alopecia patients provided blood for TCR sequencing at one to four time points (pre-sensitization, 2, 6 and 24 weeks). Results and caveats for the whole study, not just this receptor: Repeated subsampling changed both the strength of the expansion versus patch-test correlation and the threshold at which the correlation became significant. Patch test score was positively correlated with the number of PT1 expanded TCRs, with significance at thresholds 8, 16 and 32 but not at 4. The number of TCRs above 1 in 1000 frequency did not change with DPC sensitization; there was no evidence of global repertoire structure alterations. Significantly more large CDR3 similarity clusters were formed by expanded TCRs than by pre-sensitization or healthy control sets, consistent with antigen-driven responses. Because every patient had alopecia, a presumed autoimmune disease, the patients' immune response might differ from that of healthy individuals.

Concerning this clonotype: What antigen it recognizes has not been identified. There are no base qualities to consult, and no much larger clone falls within one base.

The library was obtained by RACE. This sample was sequenced with a NextSeq 500. Library preparation attached unique molecular identifiers to individual cDNA molecules for quantitative, reproducible TCR counting. Both TCR alpha and TCR beta chains were sequenced from each blood RNA sample. The authors' pipeline ran thus. Samples had a median of about 96,000 TCRs, with a range from roughly 23,224 to 700,000. V, J and CDR3 annotation of the TCR reads was carried out using the Decombinator software suite. Every sample was subsampled to the same number of TCRs (28,000) for the PS versus PT1 abundance plots. Expanded TCRs were defined as absent before sensitization and observed at least eight times at the 2-week time point. TCRdb redid the processing of the public reads, applying fastp at Q25 and MiXCR, and retained in-frame beta chains. Each entry is one CDR3 protein sequence, shown with its most common DNA and genes. For this entry, the V and J calls and clone size follow TCRdb and not the study's own pipeline. In all, the sample holds about 260,000 distinct CDR3 sequences, and approximately 8.6% of those were seen once. About 2.5% of the sample lies in the top ten.

Read against the paper, the sample's time point label means: pre-sensitization, week 0. The label giving this sample's treatment or condition can be read as: therapeutic diphenylcyclopropenone sensitization with weekly scalp DPC. At each patch-test visit, blood was drawn before the patch test was applied. Patients were eligible if aged 18 to 70, diagnosed with alopecia and judged suitable for DPC therapy, and pregnant patients were excluded. Total RNA was isolated from unfractionated whole blood collected in Tempus Blood RNA tubes. A distance of 16 bases separates the germline ends of V and J, which lose 4 bases and 0 bases respectively. Sequences DFQATT (CDR1) and SNEGSKA (CDR2) are obtained from the germline V gene (reference sequence). From the cysteine through the phenylalanine, the CDR3 covers 16 amino acids. The sequence is cut down to CDR3 DNA, 48 bases in frame from base 1.

The chain couples TRBV20-1 to TRBJ2-4, with TRBD1 perhaps the D gene, on 6 matching bases. This TCR derives from a woman between 35 and 50 years old with alopecia areata. Some clones in this sample may be carry-over from other donors' samples. This specimen consisted of whole blood, obtained in connection with sensitization to the hapten diphenylcyclopropenone (DPC). The nucleotide sequence is TGCAGTGCTAACCCGAAGGGGGTAGAAGCCAAAAACATTCAGTACTTC. Its translation is CSANPKGVEAKNIQYF.